This TCR beta chain was recovered during a study of T cell responses to AZD1222 COVID-19 vaccine. Study context: Pooling covered second doses at about 4 or about 12 weeks. Study outcomes and limitations: Recipients of two AZD1222 doses showed rising Spike-specific TCR breadth and depth. Mostly white British, mostly female donors; authors suggested clonal diversity may be underestimated. Dominant CD4 TCR responses targeted spike regions 160-218 and 743-854.

This clone was picked up one time. What it binds is not known. CDR3 size: 17 residues. Trimming removed 1 base at V and 0 bases at J, with 12 bases between. Germline values: CDR1 MNHEY, CDR2 SMNVEV (reference sequence). TCRdb's copy holds only in-frame clones and misses some; the assay was immunoSEQ multiplex PCR. The table shows approximately 170,000 clones, with roughly 92% occurring only once. Sequenced here: peripheral blood, sampled on day 0 of AZD1222 vaccination. This receptor was obtained from an adult in good health. The J gene is TRBJ1-4, the V gene TRBV27, with D unresolved. The CDR3 loop is CASSLYGRRSTNEKLFF. The CDR3 DNA sequence: TGTGCCAGCAGTTTATATGGCAGAAGATCAACTAATGAAAAACTGTTTTTT.